This T cell receptor beta chain was sequenced in a study of graft-versus-host responses after intestinal transplantation. At the level of the study: Recipients had multivisceral, liver-intestinal, or isolated intestinal transplants. Each patient got anti-thymocyte globulin induction, then tacrolimus and steroids for about 3 years. General study points: Early HvG declines after transplant were associated with peak circulating GvH clone levels. Recipient bone marrow held GvH clones, some seen earlier in ileum or blood.

As for this clone: Its antigen is not identified.

The CDR3 runs to 16 residues. Germline V gene sequence: CDR1 MNHNS, CDR2 SASEGT. V was cut by 1 base and J by 4 bases, with 11 bases left in between. Profiled with immunoSEQ multiplex PCR; TCRdb holds only in-frame clones, not every one. The sample holds 85,000 to 90,000 clones, around 83% seen once. The V and J genes are TRBV6-1 and TRBJ1-6; D is uncertain. Sequenced here: unstimulated CD8+ T cells sorted from spleen or lymph node cells, sampled before intestinal transplant. This TCR was recovered from a human donor who received an intestinal transplant. The CDR3 DNA reads as TGTGCCAGCAGTGAAGTACAGCCGAGATATAATTCACCCCTCCACTTT. This codes for CASSEVQPRYNSPLHF.